A single sample gave rise to the 30 T cell receptor beta chains below, sequenced in a study of blood T cell repertoires in COVID-19. Sequencing was performed with immunoSEQ multiplex PCR; in TCRdb, only in-frame clones are kept and a portion is missing. Seen here are 140,000 or so clones, approximately 89% observed once, and the top ten hold about 1.5%. The specimen was peripheral blood. The receptors were gathered from a human donor in a cohort sampled during active COVID-19.

This chain links TRBV4-1 with TRBJ1-2; D might be TRBD1 (6 bases). V was pared by 1 base and J by 5 bases, with 8 bases between. This CDR3 has 13 residues. Germline CDR1 is MGHRA and CDR2 is YSYEKL. CDR3 region: CASSQVTGYGYTF. DNA for the CDR3: TGCGCCAGCAGCCAAGTAACAGGGTATGGCTACACCTTC.

This clone is a singleton in its sample. The gene calls are TRBV11-2 and TRBJ2-5; 14 nucleotides align to TRBD2. Germline trimming cut 0 bases from V and 2 bases from J; bases unmatched to any gene: 2. The CDR3 consists of 17 residues. Germline CDR1 and CDR2: SGHAT and FQNNGV. This chain's CDR3 is CASSLEGLAGEQETQYF. CDR3 nucleotides: TGTGCCAGCAGCTTAGAGGGACTAGCGGGGGAACAAGAGACCCAGTACTTC. Based on the CDR3 plus reference TRBV11-2 and TRBJ2-5, the full variable domain is EAGVAQSPRYKIIEKRQSVAFWCNPISGHATLYWYQQILGQGPKLLIQFQNNGVVDDSQLPKDRFSAERLKGVDSTLKIQPAKLEDSAVYLCASSLEGLAGEQETQYFGPGTRLLVL.

J is TRBJ1-2 and V is TRBV6-5, with D hard to call. Germline values: CDR1 MNHEY, CDR2 SVGAGI. The CDR3 consists of 14 residues. With 2 bases removed from V and 0 bases from J, the gap between germline ends came to 7 bases. CDR3 amino acids: CASSYRGANYGYTF. CDR3 nucleotide sequence: TGTGCCAGCAGTTACCGAGGCGCTAACTATGGCTACACCTTC.

This clone was seen a single time. The gene calls are TRBV18 and TRBJ1-1; no firm D call. The CDR3 is made up of 14 amino acids. Per the germline V gene, CDR1 is KGHSH and CDR2 is LQKENI. Trimming shortened V by 3 bases and J by 0 bases, and 8 bases separated the two germline ends. The CDR3 here is CASSPTALNTEAFF. The CDR3, as DNA: TGTGCCAGCTCACCCACCGCGTTGAACACTGAAGCTTTCTTT.

This clone was detected once. The chain carries TRBV24-1 and TRBJ1-2, with D perhaps TRBD1 (6 bases). V was pared by 4 bases and J by 5 bases, with 13 bases between. Germline assignment: CDR1 KGHDR and CDR2 SFDVKD. The CDR3 is 14 residues long. The CDR3 DNA follows: TGTGCCACCAGTGACTCGGACAGAGGGTATGGCTACACCTTC. It codes for CATSDSDRGYGYTF.

This clone has more than one count but fewer than ten. V gene TRBV6-5 combines with J gene TRBJ1-1; a weak D match, TRBD1 (5 bases). Germline V gene data show CDR1 as MNHEY and CDR2 as SVGAGI. The CDR3 sequence is 14 residues long. With 7 bases removed from V and 7 bases from J, the gap between germline ends came to 19 bases. CDR3 nucleotide sequence: TGTGCCAGCATCGCAAGGCAGGGTTACGATGAAGCTTTCTTT. Protein product: CASIARQGYDEAFF.

The chain links TRBV19 to TRBJ2-2; 8 nucleotides agree with TRBD1. Germline V gene data show CDR1 as LNHDA and CDR2 as SQIVND (reference sequence). The CDR3 has 14 residues. Unmatched junction bases numbered 5, after V lost 7 bases and J lost 4 bases. The CDR3 nucleotides read TGTGCCAGTAAAGATCAGGGGGCCACCGGGGAGCTGTTTTTT. Protein sequence: CASKDQGATGELFF.

This sequence joins TRBV4-1 and TRBJ1-2; D is perhaps TRBD1 (5 bases). The length of the CDR3 is 15 residues. Per the germline V gene, CDR1 is MGHRA and CDR2 is YSYEKL. V gave up 2 bases and J gave up 5 bases, with 15 bases separating them. Written as DNA, the CDR3 is TGCGCCAGCAGCCAAAATGGAGCCAGGACATATGGCTACACCTTC. Translated, it gives CASSQNGARTYGYTF.

This clone has a single count. The CDR3 loop reads CASSESGGAFNEQFF. CDR3 in DNA: TGCGCCAGCAGTGAGTCGGGGGGGGCCTTCAATGAGCAGTTCTTC. The J gene is TRBJ2-1, the V gene TRBV10-1; possibly TRBD2 for D (7 bases). Germline CDR1 and CDR2: WNHNN and SYGVQD (reference sequence). Trimming removed 0 bases at V and 6 bases at J, with 12 bases between. The CDR3 spans 15 residues.

CDR3 in amino acids: CASSILGDREYQPQHF. CDR3 nucleotide sequence: TGTGCCAGTAGTATCCTGGGGGACAGAGAATATCAGCCCCAGCATTTT. V and J are TRBV19 and TRBJ1-5, with 7 bases lining up with TRBD1. V lost 3 bases to trimming and J lost 5 bases; unmatched junction nucleotides: 10. The CDR3 runs 16 residues. Germline V gene lookup returns CDR1 LNHDA and CDR2 SQIVND (reference sequence). The full variable domain, completed using reference TRBV19 and TRBJ1-5, is DGGITQSPKYLFRKEGQNVTLSCEQNLNHDAMYWYRQDPGQGLRLIYYSQIVNDFQKGDIAEGYSVSREKKESFPLTVTSAQKNPTAFYLCASSILGDREYQPQHFGDGTRLSIL.

The chain carries TRBV30 and TRBJ1-3; TRBD1 might be the D (5 bases). Germline V gene lookup returns CDR1 GTSNPN and CDR2 SVGIG (reference sequence). The CDR3 is 14 residues long. CDR3 residues: CAAGGTYSGNTIYF. CDR3 DNA sequence: TGTGCTGCGGGCGGGACGTACTCTGGAAACACCATATATTTT.

The chain combines TRBV20-1 with TRBJ2-7; 8 bases fit TRBD1. This CDR3 comprises 11 residues. Germline trimming cut 6 bases from V and 9 bases from J; bases unmatched to any gene: 7. CDR1 and CDR2 from the germline V gene are DFQATT and SNEGSKA (reference sequence). The DNA of the CDR3 is TGCAGTGCAAAGGACAGGGCCGGGCAGTACTTC. It translates to CSAKDRAGQYF.

V gene TRBV30 combines with J gene TRBJ2-5, with unresolved D. The CDR3 loop spans 14 amino acids. The V end lost 1 base, the J end lost 0 bases, and 9 bases lay between the germline ends. The germline V gene encodes CDR1 GTSNPN and CDR2 SVGIG (reference sequence). CDR3 loop: CAWSEAANQETQYF. In DNA, the CDR3 is TGTGCCTGGAGTGAGGCGGCAAACCAAGAGACCCAGTACTTC.

In its sample, this clone was seen many times. J is TRBJ2-3 and V is TRBV11-1, with D possibly being TRBD2 (6 bases). Germline lookup yields CDR1 SGHAT and CDR2 FQDESV (reference sequence). CDR3 length equals 16 residues. Between the trimmed V and J ends, which lost 5 bases and 2 bases, there was a span of 17 bases. The CDR3 nucleotides read TGTGCCAGCAGCCCCTACCAAGGAGGGGACACAGATACGCAGTATTTT. This translates into CASSPYQGGDTDTQYF.

V usage is TRBV5-6 and J usage is TRBJ2-1; 13 bases line up with TRBD2. Germline CDR1 SGHDT, CDR2 YYEEEE. V gave up 4 bases and J gave up 7 bases; unmatched junction bases: 11. The CDR3 has 17 amino acids. The CDR3 sequence: CASSLMGGLAGTNEQFF. The CDR3 DNA follows: TGTGCCAGCAGCCTTATGGGGGGACTAGCGGGGACAAATGAGCAGTTCTTC. Supplemented by reference TRBV5-6 and TRBJ2-1, the full variable domain reads DAGVTQSPTHLIKTRGQQVTLRCSPKSGHDTVSWYQQALGQGPQFIFQYYEEEERQRGNFPDRFSGHQFPNYSSELNVNALLLGDSALYLCASSLMGGLAGTNEQFFGPGTRLTVL.

This clone was observed a few times. The rearrangement links TRBV15 to TRBJ2-1; D gene ambiguous. This CDR3 is built from 17 residues. Germline values: CDR1 LNHNV, CDR2 YYDKDF (reference sequence). V was cut by 3 bases and J by 1 base, with 16 bases left in between. CDR3 DNA sequence: TGTGCCACCAGCAGCGGTTGGGCAGTCATGTCCTACAATGAGCAGTTCTTC. Translating gives CATSSGWAVMSYNEQFF.

This clone was counted once. The genes are TRBV20-1 and TRBJ2-5; 9 bases fit TRBD2. J gave up 2 bases and V 3 bases, and 10 bases lay outside the gene matches. The CDR3 consists of 16 residues. Germline V gives CDR1 DFQATT, CDR2 SNEGSKA (reference sequence). The CDR3 here is CSASYPLAGEQETQYF. Here the CDR3 DNA reads TGCAGTGCTAGTTATCCACTAGCGGGCGAACAAGAGACCCAGTACTTC.

J is TRBJ1-2 and V is TRBV6-5; maybe TRBD1 (5 bases). The CDR3 extends over 14 amino acids. CDR1 MNHEY and CDR2 SVGAGI come from the germline V gene. Trimming pared 7 bases from V and 8 bases from J, leaving 20 bases between. The CDR3 region is CASTKGRGGVGYTF. The CDR3 DNA sequence: TGTGCCAGCACCAAGGGGAGGGGAGGGGTCGGCTACACCTTC.

The genes are TRBV15 and TRBJ1-5; D not certain. Trimming removed 3 bases at V and 3 bases at J, with 12 bases between. Germline CDR1 and CDR2: LNHNV and YYDKDF (reference sequence). CDR3 size: 15 residues. The CDR3 is CATSREQQYNQPQHF. The DNA of the CDR3 is TGTGCCACCAGCAGGGAACAGCAATACAATCAGCCCCAGCATTTT. Based on the CDR3 plus reference TRBV15 and TRBJ1-5, the full variable domain is DAMVIQNPRYQVTQFGKPVTLSCSQTLNHNVMYWYQQKSSQAPKLLFHYYDKDFNNEADTPDNFQSRRPNTSFCFLDIRSPGLGDTAMYLCATSREQQYNQPQHFGDGTRLSIL.

The V and J genes are TRBV5-5 and TRBJ2-5; TRBD2 might be the D (5 bases). The V gene lost 0 bases and the J gene lost 1 base, with 10 bases spanning the gap. CDR3 length: 15 residues. Germline values: CDR1 SGHKS, CDR2 YYEKEE (reference sequence). The CDR3 here is CASSLVTGVQETQYF. The CDR3 DNA is TGTGCCAGCAGCTTGGTCACCGGGGTCCAAGAGACCCAGTACTTC.

J is TRBJ2-3 and V is TRBV20-1; D perhaps matches TRBD2 (6 bases). Germline V CDR1 and CDR2: DFQATT, SNEGSKA (reference sequence). Trimming shortened V by 3 bases and J by 1 base, and 11 bases separated the two germline ends. The CDR3 is made up of 14 amino acids. CDR3 DNA: TGCAGTGCTAGTTCGCGGGGCCGCACAGATACGCAGTATTTT. Its protein is CSASSRGRTDTQYF.

This chain joins TRBV30 and TRBJ1-4, with D possibly TRBD1 on 6 matching bases. CDR3 length: 13 amino acids. The V end was cut by 6 bases, the J end by 7 bases, with 15 bases between. Looked up from germline, CDR1 is GTSNPN and CDR2 is SVGIG (reference sequence). As DNA, the CDR3 is TGTGCCTGCCGCACAGGGACCGGTGAAAAACTGTTTTTT. Translating it yields CACRTGTGEKLFF.

This clone was observed a few times. The chain couples TRBV3-1 (or the pseudogene TRBV3-2) to TRBJ2-7; D remains unclear. This CDR3 is 16 amino acids long. Germline V gene sequence: CDR1 LGHDT, CDR2 YNNKEL (reference sequence). Trimming cost V 0 bases and J 2 bases, with 14 bases left between them. In nucleotides, the CDR3 is TGTGCCAGCAGCCAAGACCCGTCCTATATACCCTACGAGCAGTACTTC. Residues: CASSQDPSYIPYEQYF.

The V gene is TRBV9, the J gene TRBJ1-1; no definite D call. The CDR3 spans 16 residues. The germline CDR1 and CDR2 sequences are SGDLS and YYNGEE. V was cut by 0 bases and J by 2 bases, with 14 bases left in between. CDR3 loop: CASSVDPYGPNTEAFF. CDR3 DNA: TGTGCCAGCAGCGTAGACCCGTATGGCCCCAACACTGAAGCTTTCTTT.

V is TRBV7-8 and J is TRBJ1-3; 8 positions agree with TRBD1. Per germline, CDR1 SGHVS and CDR2 FQNEAQ. This CDR3 spans 18 amino acids. V lost 4 bases to trimming and J lost 4 bases; unmatched junction nucleotides: 15. The DNA of the CDR3 is TGTGCCAGCAGCTCCACACTGATACAGGGGGAGTCGGGAAACACCATATATTTT. It yields the protein CASSSTLIQGESGNTIYF.

This clone was detected once. The chain uses TRBV7-2 and TRBJ2-1; 8 bases align to TRBD1. The trim removed 5 bases at V and 0 bases at J, leaving 3 bases unmatched. This CDR3 spans 15 amino acids. Germline CDR1 is SGHTA and CDR2 is FQGNSA. CDR3 DNA: TGTGCCAGCAGCCTACAGGGGGGCTCCTACAATGAGCAGTTCTTC. Protein product: CASSLQGGSYNEQFF.

The chain links TRBV30 to TRBJ2-1, with 10 positions matching TRBD2. Germline CDR1 reads GTSNPN; CDR2 reads SVGIG (reference sequence). The CDR3 is 14 amino acids. The V segment lost 3 bases and the J segment 8 bases; nucleotides outside the gene matches: 7. CDR3 nucleotides: TGTGCCTGGAGAAAAGCGGGGGGGCTCTATGAGCAGTTCTTC. Encoded protein: CAWRKAGGLYEQFF.

The gene calls are TRBV6-5 and TRBJ1-1, with TRBD1 as a possible D gene (5 bases). The CDR3 contains 13 residues. The V end was cut by 8 bases, the J end by 1 base, with 11 bases between. Germline CDR1 reads MNHEY; CDR2 reads SVGAGI. CDR3 in amino acids: CASGAGPNTEAFF. The DNA of the CDR3 is TGTGCCAGCGGGGCAGGGCCGAACACTGAAGCTTTCTTT.

V and J are TRBV15 and TRBJ1-5; weak D call: TRBD1 (5 bases). With 3 bases removed from V and 3 bases from J, the gap between germline ends came to 15 bases. Germline CDR1 reads LNHNV; CDR2 reads YYDKDF (reference sequence). CDR3 length: 16 amino acids. The CDR3 is CATSREGRGDNQPQHF. CDR3 nucleotides: TGTGCCACCAGCAGGGAGGGGCGAGGCGACAATCAGCCCCAGCATTTT.

J is TRBJ2-5 and V is TRBV9; 11 nucleotides agree with TRBD1. This CDR3 has 19 amino acids. With V trimmed by 4 bases and J by 0 bases, 14 bases remained unmatched. CDR1 and CDR2 from the germline V gene are SGDLS and YYNGEE. DNA for the CDR3: TGTGCCAGCAGCCCCCACCCCGGACAGGGGGCAGGGTACCAAGAGACCCAGTACTTC. Its protein is CASSPHPGQGAGYQETQYF.